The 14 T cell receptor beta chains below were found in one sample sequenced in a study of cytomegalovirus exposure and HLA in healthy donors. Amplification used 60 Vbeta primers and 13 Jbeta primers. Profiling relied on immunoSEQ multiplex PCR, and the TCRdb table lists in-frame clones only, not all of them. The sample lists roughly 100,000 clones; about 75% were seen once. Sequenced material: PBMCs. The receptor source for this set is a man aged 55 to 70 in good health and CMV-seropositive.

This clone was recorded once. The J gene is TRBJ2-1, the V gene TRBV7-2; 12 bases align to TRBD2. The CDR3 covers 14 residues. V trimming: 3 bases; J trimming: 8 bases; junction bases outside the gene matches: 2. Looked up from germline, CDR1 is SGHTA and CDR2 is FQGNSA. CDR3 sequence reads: CASSFTSGGYEQFF. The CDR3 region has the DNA TGTGCCAGCAGCTTCACTAGCGGGGGGTATGAGCAGTTCTTC.

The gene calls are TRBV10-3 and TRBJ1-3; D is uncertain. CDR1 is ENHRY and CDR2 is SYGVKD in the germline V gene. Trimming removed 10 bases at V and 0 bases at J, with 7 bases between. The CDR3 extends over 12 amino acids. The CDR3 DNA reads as TGTGCCAGTCACGGCTCTGGAAACACCATATATTTT. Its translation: CASHGSGNTIYF.

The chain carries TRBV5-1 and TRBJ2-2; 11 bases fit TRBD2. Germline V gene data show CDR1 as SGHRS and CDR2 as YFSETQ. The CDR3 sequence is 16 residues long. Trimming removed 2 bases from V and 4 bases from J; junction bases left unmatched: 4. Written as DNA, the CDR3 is TGCGCCAGCAGCTTAGGGACTAGCGGCCTCACCGGGGAGCTGTTTTTT. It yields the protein CASSLGTSGLTGELFF.

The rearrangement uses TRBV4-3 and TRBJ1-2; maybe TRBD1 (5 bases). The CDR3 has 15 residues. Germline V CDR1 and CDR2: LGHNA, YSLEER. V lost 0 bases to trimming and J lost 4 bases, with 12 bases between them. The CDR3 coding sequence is TGCGCCAGCAGCCAAGATCCTACTGGGGCCTATGGCTACACCTTC. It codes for CASSQDPTGAYGYTF.

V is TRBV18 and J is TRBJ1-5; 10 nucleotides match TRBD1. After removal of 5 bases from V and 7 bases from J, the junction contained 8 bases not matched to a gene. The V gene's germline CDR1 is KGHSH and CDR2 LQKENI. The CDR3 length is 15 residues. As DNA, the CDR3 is TGTGCCAGCTCAACCGGGACAGGGGTGTTACAGCCCCAGCATTTT. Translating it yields CASSTGTGVLQPQHF.

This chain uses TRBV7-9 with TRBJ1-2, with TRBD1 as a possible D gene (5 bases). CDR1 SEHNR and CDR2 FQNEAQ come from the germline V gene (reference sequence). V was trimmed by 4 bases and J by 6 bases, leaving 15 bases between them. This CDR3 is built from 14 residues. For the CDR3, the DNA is TGTGCCAGCAGCTCCTGGGGGGGAAAGGATGGCTACACCTTC. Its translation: CASSSWGGKDGYTF.

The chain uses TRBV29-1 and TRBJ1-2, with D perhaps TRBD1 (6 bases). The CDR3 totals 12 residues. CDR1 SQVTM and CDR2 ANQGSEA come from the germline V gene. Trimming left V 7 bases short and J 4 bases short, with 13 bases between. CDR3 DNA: TGCAGCGGCCTGACAGGTGTCTATGGCTACACCTTC. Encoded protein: CSGLTGVYGYTF. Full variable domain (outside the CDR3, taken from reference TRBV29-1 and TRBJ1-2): SAVISQKPSRDICQRGTSLTIQCQVDSQVTMMFWYRQQPGQSLTLIATANQGSEATYESGFVIDKFPISRPNLTFSTLTVSNMSPEDSSIYLCSGLTGVYGYTFGSGTRLTVV.

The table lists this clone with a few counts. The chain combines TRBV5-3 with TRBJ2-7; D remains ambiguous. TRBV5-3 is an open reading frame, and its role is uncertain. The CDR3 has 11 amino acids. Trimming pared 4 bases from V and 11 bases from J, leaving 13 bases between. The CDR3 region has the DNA TGTGCCAGAAGCCCCTCCCAGAAGAAGTACTTC. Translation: CARSPSQKKYF.

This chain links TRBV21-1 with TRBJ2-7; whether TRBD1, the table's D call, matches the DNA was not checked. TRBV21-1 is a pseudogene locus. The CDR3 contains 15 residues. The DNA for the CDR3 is TGTGCCAGCAGCGTGGACAGGGGGCATTCCTACGAGCAGTACTTC. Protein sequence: CASSVDRGHSYEQYF.

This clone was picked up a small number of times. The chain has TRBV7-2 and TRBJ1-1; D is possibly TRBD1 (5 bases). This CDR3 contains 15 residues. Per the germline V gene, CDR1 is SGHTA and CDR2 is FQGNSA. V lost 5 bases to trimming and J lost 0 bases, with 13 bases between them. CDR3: CASSRNSRVNTEAFF. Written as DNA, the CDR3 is TGTGCCAGCAGCCGAAATTCCAGGGTGAACACTGAAGCTTTCTTT.

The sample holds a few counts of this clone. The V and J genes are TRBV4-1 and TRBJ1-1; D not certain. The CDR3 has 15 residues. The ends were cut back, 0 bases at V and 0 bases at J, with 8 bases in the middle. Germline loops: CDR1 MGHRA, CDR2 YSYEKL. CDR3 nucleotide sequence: TGCGCCAGCAGCCAAGAGTCCGGGATGAACACTGAAGCTTTCTTT. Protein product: CASSQESGMNTEAFF.

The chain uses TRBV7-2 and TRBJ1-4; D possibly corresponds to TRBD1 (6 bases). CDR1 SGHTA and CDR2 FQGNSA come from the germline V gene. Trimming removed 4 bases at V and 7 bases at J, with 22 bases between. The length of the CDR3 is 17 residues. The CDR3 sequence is CASSSHEPGEGGEKLFF. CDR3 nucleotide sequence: TGTGCCAGCAGCTCCCACGAACCAGGGGAGGGAGGTGAAAAACTGTTTTTT.

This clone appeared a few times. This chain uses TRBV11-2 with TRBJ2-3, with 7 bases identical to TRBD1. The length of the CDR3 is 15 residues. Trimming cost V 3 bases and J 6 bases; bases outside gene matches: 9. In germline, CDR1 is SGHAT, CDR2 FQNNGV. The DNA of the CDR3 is TGTGCCAGCAGCTTTGGGACAGCGATATCGGATACGCAGTATTTT. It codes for CASSFGTAISDTQYF.

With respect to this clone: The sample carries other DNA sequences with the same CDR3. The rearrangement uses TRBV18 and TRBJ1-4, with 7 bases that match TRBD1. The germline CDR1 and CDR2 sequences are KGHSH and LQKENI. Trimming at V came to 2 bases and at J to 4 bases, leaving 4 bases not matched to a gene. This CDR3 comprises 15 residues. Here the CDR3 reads CASSPRQGYNEKLFF. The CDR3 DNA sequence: TGTGCCAGCTCACCAAGACAGGGCTATAATGAAAAACTGTTTTTT.